These 22 T cell receptor beta chains were sequenced from one sample in a study of blood T cell repertoires in COVID-19. TCRdb's copy holds only in-frame clones and misses some; the assay was immunoSEQ multiplex PCR. The top ten hold about 3% of the sample, which has under 250,000 clones, 85% to 90% seen once. The sequencing input was PBMCs or T cells enriched from blood (not recorded which). Source of these receptors: a woman between 18 and 29 years old in a cohort exposed to, infected with or recovered from COVID-19 (not recorded which).

The chain carries TRBV7-9 and TRBJ2-5, with 7 bases identical to TRBD1. This CDR3 has 14 amino acids. The germline V gene has CDR1 SEHNR and CDR2 FQNEAQ (reference sequence). The V gene end was trimmed by 4 bases and the J gene end by 4 bases; junction bases not matched to a gene: 6. CDR3 region: CASSWGQRPETQYF. For the CDR3, the DNA is TGTGCCAGCAGCTGGGGACAGCGGCCAGAGACCCAGTACTTC.

The chain couples TRBV27 to TRBJ1-1; 8 nucleotides line up with TRBD1. CDR3 length: 15 amino acids. CDR1 is MNHEY and CDR2 is SMNVEV in the germline V gene (reference sequence). Unmatched junction bases numbered 15, after V lost 4 bases and J lost 11 bases. Written as DNA, the CDR3 is TGTGCCAGCAGTTCTCGTCCCCAGGGGGCGGAGATGGCTTTCTTT. Translation gives CASSSRPQGAEMAFF.

The V gene is TRBV28, the J gene TRBJ1-1; weak D call: TRBD1 (5 bases). Looked up from germline, CDR1 is MDHEN and CDR2 is SYDVKM. With 5 bases removed from V and 4 bases from J, the gap between germline ends came to 17 bases. The CDR3 totals 15 residues. CDR3 amino acids: CASSPRTGRGTEAFF. CDR3 nucleotide sequence: TGTGCCAGCAGTCCTCGGACGGGGAGGGGCACTGAAGCTTTCTTT.

This clone has just a few counts. The chain uses TRBV5-1 and TRBJ2-2; D gene ambiguous. Germline assignment: CDR1 SGHRS and CDR2 YFSETQ. V gave up 0 bases and J gave up 6 bases, with 12 bases separating them. The CDR3 contains 15 residues. The CDR3 DNA is TGCGCCAGCAGCTTGGGGAGTGTCCGCCCCGGGGAGCTGTTTTTT. Translated: CASSLGSVRPGELFF.

A remark on this clone: Other DNA sequences within the sample encode an identical CDR3. The chain is built from TRBV20-1 and TRBJ1-6; 7 bases match TRBD1. Germline V gives CDR1 DFQATT, CDR2 SNEGSKA (reference sequence). This CDR3 comprises 11 residues. V lost 6 bases and J lost 7; bases outside the gene matches: 0. CDR3 sequence reads: CSATGNSPLHF. Written as DNA, the CDR3 is TGCAGTGCGACAGGGAATTCACCCCTCCACTTT.

The V call is TRBV10-3, the J call TRBJ1-2; weak D call: TRBD1 (5 bases). Germline values: CDR1 ENHRY, CDR2 SYGVKD. This CDR3 is 15 amino acids long. The V end was cut by 6 bases, the J end by 1 base, with 15 bases between. CDR3: CAIREQDLFNYGYTF. CDR3 nucleotides: TGTGCCATCAGAGAACAGGACCTCTTTAACTATGGCTACACCTTC.

The chain has TRBV9 and TRBJ2-5; TRBD2 matches 11 bases. The V gene's germline CDR1 is SGDLS and CDR2 YYNGEE. The CDR3 totals 15 residues. J gave up 5 bases and V 2 bases, and 5 bases lay outside the gene matches. The CDR3: CASSVGLAGGETQYF. The CDR3 nucleotides read TGTGCCAGCAGCGTGGGGTTAGCGGGAGGGGAGACCCAGTACTTC.

The chain is built from TRBV24-1 and TRBJ2-1, with 15 bases lining up with TRBD2. Germline V lookup: CDR1 KGHDR, CDR2 SFDVKD. The length of the CDR3 is 20 residues. The ends lost 4 bases at V and 0 bases at J; junction bases unmatched: 9. CDR3 in amino acids: CATSDSGTSGRRSSYNEQFF. CDR3 bases: TGTGCCACCAGTGACTCCGGGACTAGCGGGAGGCGCAGCTCCTACAATGAGCAGTTCTTC.

The rearrangement links TRBV5-1 to TRBJ2-5, with TRBD1 matching 7 bases. Trimming cost V 4 bases and J 2 bases; bases outside gene matches: 5. Germline lookup yields CDR1 SGHRS and CDR2 YFSETQ. This CDR3 comprises 14 residues. CDR3 nucleotide sequence: TGCGCCAGCAGCCAAGGGGGACAGCAAGAGACCCAGTACTTC. This sequence encodes CASSQGGQQETQYF. The complete variable domain, with remaining parts taken from reference TRBV5-1 and TRBJ2-5, reads KAGVTQTPRYLIKTRGQQVTLSCSPISGHRSVSWYQQTPGQGLQFLFEYFSETQRNKGNFPGRFSGRQFSNSRSEMNVSTLELGDSALYLCASSQGGQQETQYFGPGTRLLVL.

V gene TRBV29-1 combines with J gene TRBJ1-4, with TRBD1 identical over 10 bases. This CDR3 has 14 amino acids. The V gene end was trimmed by 5 bases and the J gene end by 8 bases; junction bases not matched to a gene: 8. Germline V CDR1 and CDR2: SQVTM, ANQGSEA. The CDR3 here is CSVLRQGAREKLFF. In DNA, the CDR3 is TGCAGCGTTCTACGACAGGGGGCTCGCGAAAAACTGTTTTTT.

V is TRBV5-6 and J is TRBJ2-1; the D is unclear. The CDR3 covers 12 residues. The germline CDR1 and CDR2 sequences are SGHDT and YYEEEE. V shed 1 base and J shed 8 bases, with 7 bases lying between them. DNA for the CDR3: TGTGCCAGCAGCTTGTACCAGGATGAGCAGTTCTTC. Protein: CASSLYQDEQFF.

The chain joins TRBV11-3 to TRBJ2-2, with 9 positions matching TRBD2. Germline-derived CDR1 and CDR2 are SGHNT and YENEEA. V lost 1 base, J lost 4 bases, and 4 bases stayed unmatched. The CDR3 has 16 residues. The CDR3 loop is CASSLGGREGTGELFF. DNA for the CDR3: TGTGCCAGCAGCTTAGGCGGGAGGGAGGGCACCGGGGAGCTGTTTTTT.

Only a few counts were recorded for this clone. The CDR3 coding sequence is TGTGCCAGCAGCCACGAATCTGGACTAGTTGATCTGAACACCGGGGAGCTGTTTTTT. This gives the protein CASSHESGLVDLNTGELFF. The genes are TRBV7-9 and TRBJ2-2, with 7 bases matching TRBD2. The CDR3 covers 19 residues. V shed 5 bases, J shed 1 base, and the junction held 16 bases outside the gene matches. The V gene's germline CDR1 is SEHNR and CDR2 FQNEAQ (reference sequence). The whole variable domain, remainder taken from reference TRBV7-9 and TRBJ2-2, is DTGVSQNPRHKITKRGQNVTFRCDPISEHNRLYWYRQTLGQGPEFLTYFQNEAQLEKSRLLSDRFSAERPKGSFSTLEIQRTEQGDSAMYLCASSHESGLVDLNTGELFFGEGSRLTVL.

Remarks on this clone: At one end the junction does not follow the germline gene, possibly because of a read error. V usage is TRBV5-1 and J usage is TRBJ1-2; 7 nucleotides line up with TRBD1. In germline, CDR1 is SGHRS, CDR2 YFSETQ. This CDR3 is built from 12 residues. The CDR3 DNA reads TGCGCCAGCAGCTTTGGGGACAGCACCAACATCTTC. Its protein product is CASSFGDSTNIF.

The genes are TRBV7-3 and TRBJ2-7, with 7 bases fitting TRBD1. CDR3 length: 15 residues. Trimming removed 4 bases from V and 0 bases from J; junction bases left unmatched: 6. CDR1 is SGHTA and CDR2 is FQGTGA in the germline V gene. CDR3 DNA: TGTGCCAGCAGCTCCCGACAGGGCTCCTCCTACGAGCAGTACTTC. Translation gives CASSSRQGSSYEQYF.

The chain uses TRBV2 and TRBJ2-1; D perhaps matches TRBD2 (6 bases). Germline V lookup: CDR1 SNHLY, CDR2 FYNNEI. The germline V and J ends were trimmed by 7 bases and 4 bases, with 14 bases remaining between them. The CDR3 runs to 14 residues. Written as DNA, the CDR3 is TGTGCCAGCAACGAAGCGGGCCCGTACAATGAGCAGTTCTTC. Its translation is CASNEAGPYNEQFF. Filled out from reference TRBV2 and TRBJ2-1, the complete variable domain reads EPEVTQTPSHQVTQMGQEVILRCVPISNHLYFYWYRQILGQKVEFLVSFYNNEISEKSEIFDDQFSVERPDGSNFTLKIRSTKLEDSAMYFCASNEAGPYNEQFFGPGTRLTVL.

The chain carries TRBV24-1 and TRBJ1-2, with D possibly TRBD1 on 5 matching bases. The CDR3 is 16 amino acids. Trimming took off 5 bases at V and 4 bases at J, with 19 bases between the two ends. Germline assignment: CDR1 KGHDR and CDR2 SFDVKD. The CDR3 here is CATSGGPRLGLYGYTF. CDR3 coding DNA: TGTGCCACCAGTGGTGGGCCCAGGTTGGGGCTCTATGGCTACACCTTC.

The chain is built from TRBV6-5 and TRBJ2-3; a possible D gene is TRBD2 (7 bases). CDR1 and CDR2 from the germline V gene are MNHEY and SVGAGI. V was trimmed by 0 bases and J by 4 bases, leaving 14 bases between them. The CDR3 has 16 residues. CDR3 sequence (DNA): TGTGCCAGCAGTTACTCCCCCGGGAGGACAGCAGATACGCAGTATTTT. Protein product: CASSYSPGRTADTQYF.

The chain couples TRBV29-1 to TRBJ1-1; the match to TRBD1 covers 7 bases. This CDR3 is 11 amino acids long. J gave up 9 bases and V 4 bases, and 5 bases lay outside the gene matches. The germline V gene has CDR1 SQVTM and CDR2 ANQGSEA. The DNA of the CDR3 is TGCAGCGTTGTAGGGACAGAAAAAGCTTTCTTT. It specifies CSVVGTEKAFF.

The chain combines TRBV7-9 with TRBJ1-2; D is undetermined. V was cut by 1 base and J by 3 bases, with 9 bases left in between. The CDR3 contains 14 residues. Germline CDR1 is SEHNR and CDR2 is FQNEAQ (reference sequence). The chain's CDR3 is CASSLVVFDYGYTF. The DNA for the CDR3 is TGTGCCAGCAGCTTAGTAGTTTTCGACTATGGCTACACCTTC.

V usage is TRBV7-2 and J usage is TRBJ1-4; maybe TRBD1 (5 bases). V lost 1 base and J lost 8, with 14 bases in between. Germline CDR1 and CDR2: SGHTA and FQGNSA. CDR3 length: 15 amino acids. CDR3 loop: CASSLVLGGNEKLFF. The CDR3 DNA is TGTGCCAGCAGCTTAGTTCTGGGGGGTAACGAAAAACTGTTTTTT.

The chain employs TRBV2 and TRBJ1-1; TRBD1 is a possible D gene (6 bases). Germline CDR1 reads SNHLY; CDR2 reads FYNNEI. V lost 6 bases and J 3 bases, leaving 14 bases between the germline ends. The CDR3 is 14 amino acids. The CDR3 spells CASSEQGWDTEAFF. In DNA form, the CDR3 reads TGTGCCAGCAGCGAACAGGGTTGGGACACTGAAGCTTTCTTT.